The 10 T cell receptor beta chains given below trace back to one sample, sequenced in a study of control samples from healthy donors and cancer patients. Measured with immunoSEQ multiplex PCR; TCRdb has only the in-frame clones, and not every one. The sample has under 200,000 clones. Sequencing input: blood. Every receptor here comes from a woman in her thirties in good health.

V is TRBV7-8 and J is TRBJ1-2; TRBD1 might be the D (6 bases). Germline CDR1 reads SGHVS; CDR2 reads FQNEAQ. The CDR3 contains 17 residues. Trimming took 0 bases from V and 6 from J, leaving 20 bases between them. The CDR3 coding sequence is TGTGCCAGCAGCTTAGCGCTAAGAATAATACCAGGGGATGGCTACACCTTC. Amino acids: CASSLALRIIPGDGYTF.

This chain connects TRBV4-1 to TRBJ2-7; 7 bases are shared with TRBD1. V trimming: 1 base; J trimming: 11 bases; junction bases outside the gene matches: 11. This CDR3 region has 14 residues. The germline CDR1 and CDR2 sequences are MGHRA and YSYEKL. In DNA, the CDR3 is TGCGCCAGCAGCCAAGTCAGGGGGTTCCAGGGGGAGTACTTC. It specifies CASSQVRGFQGEYF.

The V and J genes are TRBV7-8 and TRBJ2-6, with 8 bases matching TRBD1. Germline assignment: CDR1 SGHVS and CDR2 FQNEAQ. The CDR3 length is 22 residues. The V segment lost 1 base and the J segment 3 bases; nucleotides outside the gene matches: 20. CDR3: CASSLEGYWRTGPSNGANVLTF. Written as DNA, the CDR3 is TGTGCCAGCAGCTTAGAAGGGTACTGGAGGACAGGGCCCAGCAATGGGGCCAACGTCCTGACTTTC.

The V and J genes are TRBV7-2 and TRBJ2-1; D is possibly TRBD2 (6 bases). Looked up from germline, CDR1 is SGHTA and CDR2 is FQGNSA. Trimming stripped 1 base from V and 2 bases from J, with 9 bases between. This CDR3 has 15 amino acids. Here the CDR3 reads CASSLGRGAYNEQFF. Here the CDR3 DNA reads TGTGCCAGCAGCTTAGGGCGGGGTGCCTACAATGAGCAGTTCTTC.

CDR3 nucleotides: TGTGCCAGCAGCCAAGTGGACAGGCCCACGAACACCGGGGAGCTGTTTTTT. Translated: CASSQVDRPTNTGELFF. The J gene is TRBJ2-2, the V gene TRBV4-2, with 7 positions matching TRBD1. This CDR3 has 17 amino acids. Germline V gene sequence: CDR1 LGHNA, CDR2 YNFKEQ. V lost 1 base to trimming and J lost 0 bases; unmatched junction nucleotides: 5.

This chain uses TRBV24-1 with TRBJ1-5; D may be TRBD1 (6 bases). The CDR3 length is 13 residues. The ends were cut back, 7 bases at V and 5 bases at J, with 11 bases in the middle. The germline V gene has CDR1 KGHDR and CDR2 SFDVKD. In nucleotides, the CDR3 is TGTGCCACCAGCTGGGGGGCGCATCAGCCCCAGCATTTT. Translated, it gives CATSWGAHQPQHF.

The rearrangement uses TRBV9 and TRBJ2-7, with D maybe TRBD2 (5 bases). The CDR3 totals 14 residues. Germline-derived CDR1 and CDR2 are SGDLS and YYNGEE. V lost 0 bases, J lost 0 bases, and 7 bases lay in between. The CDR3 DNA follows: TGTGCCAGCAGCGTAGGAGGGTTCTCCTACGAGCAGTACTTC. This encodes CASSVGGFSYEQYF.

The chain links TRBV25-1 to TRBJ2-4, with D tentatively TRBD1 or TRBD2 (5 bases each). The CDR3 length is 15 residues. V was cut by 6 bases and J by 0 bases, with 12 bases left in between. Germline V CDR1 and CDR2: MGHDK, SYGVNS. The CDR3 here is CASSDWDEAKNIQYF. Here the CDR3 DNA reads TGTGCCAGCAGCGACTGGGACGAAGCCAAAAACATTCAGTACTTC. The whole variable domain, filled in from reference TRBV25-1 and TRBJ2-4, reads EADIYQTPRYLVIGTGKKITLECSQTMGHDKMYWYQQDPGMELHLIHYSYGVNSTEKGDLSSESTVSRIRTEHFPLTLESARPSHTSQYLCASSDWDEAKNIQYFGAGTRLSVL.

The chain carries TRBV28 and TRBJ1-2; TRBD1 might be the D (5 bases). The length of the CDR3 is 12 residues. V lost 6 bases and J 5 bases, leaving 10 bases between the germline ends. CDR1 is MDHEN, CDR2 SYDVKM, per germline. CDR3: CASSSGTYGYTF. DNA for the CDR3: TGTGCCAGCAGCAGCGGGACTTATGGCTACACCTTC.

This CDR3 reads CASSPSRGPAGELFF. The CDR3 DNA follows: TGTGCCAGCAGTCCATCCCGGGGGCCGGCCGGGGAGCTGTTTTTT. The J gene is TRBJ2-2, the V gene TRBV28; D may match TRBD1 or TRBD2 (6 bases each). V lost 5 bases to trimming and J lost 6 bases, with 16 bases between them. From germline, CDR1 is MDHEN and CDR2 SYDVKM. This CDR3 is 15 amino acids long.